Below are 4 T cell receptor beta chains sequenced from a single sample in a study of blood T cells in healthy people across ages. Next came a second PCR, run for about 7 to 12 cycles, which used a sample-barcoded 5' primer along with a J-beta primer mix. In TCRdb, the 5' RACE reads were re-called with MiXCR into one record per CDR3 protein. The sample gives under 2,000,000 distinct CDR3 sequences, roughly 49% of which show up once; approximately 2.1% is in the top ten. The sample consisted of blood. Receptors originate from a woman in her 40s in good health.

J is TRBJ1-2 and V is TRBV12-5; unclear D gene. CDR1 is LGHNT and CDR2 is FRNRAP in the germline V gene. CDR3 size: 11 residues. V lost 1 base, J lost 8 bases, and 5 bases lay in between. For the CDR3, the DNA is TGTGCTAGTGGTTTGGCAAGCGGCTACACCTTC. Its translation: CASGLASGYTF.

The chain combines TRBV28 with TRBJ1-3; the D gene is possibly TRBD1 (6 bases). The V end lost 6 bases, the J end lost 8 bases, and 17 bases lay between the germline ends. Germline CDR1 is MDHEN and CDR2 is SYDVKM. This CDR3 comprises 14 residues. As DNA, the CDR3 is TGTGCCAGCAGATCGAGGGGGACGGTCCACACCATATATTTT. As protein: CASRSRGTVHTIYF.

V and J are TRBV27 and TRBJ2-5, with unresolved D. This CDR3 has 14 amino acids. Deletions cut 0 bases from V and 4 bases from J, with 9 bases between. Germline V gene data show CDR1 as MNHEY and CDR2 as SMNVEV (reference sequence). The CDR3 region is CASSLSIQVETQYF. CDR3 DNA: TGTGCCAGCAGTTTATCGATCCAGGTAGAGACCCAGTACTTC.

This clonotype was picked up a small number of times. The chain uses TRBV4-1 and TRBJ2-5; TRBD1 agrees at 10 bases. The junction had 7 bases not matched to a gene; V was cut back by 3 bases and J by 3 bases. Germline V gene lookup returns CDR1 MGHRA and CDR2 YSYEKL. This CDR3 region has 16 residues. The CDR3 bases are TGCGCCAGCAGCCACCCGAAGGACAGGGGGGAAGAGACCCAGTACTTC. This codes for CASSHPKDRGEETQYF.